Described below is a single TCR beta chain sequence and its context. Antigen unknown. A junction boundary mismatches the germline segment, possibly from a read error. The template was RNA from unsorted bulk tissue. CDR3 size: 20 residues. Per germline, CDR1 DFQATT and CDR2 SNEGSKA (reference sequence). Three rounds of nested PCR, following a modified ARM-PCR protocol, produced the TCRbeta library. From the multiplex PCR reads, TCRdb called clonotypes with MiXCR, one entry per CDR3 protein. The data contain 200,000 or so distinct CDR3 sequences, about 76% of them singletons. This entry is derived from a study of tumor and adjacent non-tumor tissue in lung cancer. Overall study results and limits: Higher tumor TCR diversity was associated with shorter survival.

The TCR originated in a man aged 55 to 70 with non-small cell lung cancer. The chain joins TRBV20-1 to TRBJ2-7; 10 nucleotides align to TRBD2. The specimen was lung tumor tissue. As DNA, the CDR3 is TGCAGTTCTAGAGCCCATTTCGACCCATCTAGCGGGAGCTTGGCATATGAGCAGTACTTC. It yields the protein CSSRAHFDPSSGSLAYEQYF.